This T cell receptor (beta chain) was profiled in a study of cytotoxic CD8 clonotypes in ibrutinib-treated CLL. Study as a whole: Complete response was seen in 2 patients and partial in approximately 24; approximately 12 progressed and roughly 14 stayed remitted after a median 68 months. It was after a median 12 months of treatment, range 6 to 36, that response samples were taken. Whole-study results and caveats: Clonality went higher at ibrutinib response and then dropped back toward baseline at progression. Public clonotypes, found uncommonly, either contracted or stayed stable on treatment.

Profiling relied on immunoSEQ multiplex PCR, and the TCRdb table lists in-frame clones only, not all of them. The sample records over 40,000 clones, 83% being singletons. The CDR3 totals 11 residues. Trimming pared 5 bases from V and 3 bases from J, leaving 4 bases between. Germline CDR1 MDHEN, CDR2 SYDVKM. In this sample, this clone turned up a few times. What it recognizes is unknown. The sequence was collected from a human donor with chronic lymphocytic leukemia. V gene TRBV28 combines with J gene TRBJ1-2, with D uncertain. The material was PBMCs, obtained after 24 months of ibrutinib treatment. The CDR3 protein is CASSTDYGYTF. The DNA of the CDR3 is TGTGCCAGCAGTACCGACTATGGCTACACCTTC.